Sequencing of this TCR beta chain was carried out in a study of cytomegalovirus exposure and HLA in healthy donors. Overall study: In an earlier analysis, approximately 120 million unique TCR beta sequences were found from 150 million to 200 million T cells.

The PCR ran on 60 Vbeta and 13 Jbeta primers. TCRdb's copy holds only in-frame clones and misses some; the assay was immunoSEQ multiplex PCR. Here the sample spans 97,000 or so clones, roughly 77% being singletons. Per germline, CDR1 SGHKS and CDR2 YYEKEE (reference sequence). The CDR3 runs 15 residues. After removal of 6 bases from V and 8 bases from J, the junction contained 10 bases not matched to a gene. The specimen sequenced was PBMCs. The source is a man aged 35 to 55 in good health and CMV-seronegative. This rearrangement joins TRBV5-5 to TRBJ2-1; TRBD1 aligns across 11 bases. The CDR3 nucleotides are TGTGCCAGCACCAGGACAGGGGGCAATTTGGATGAGCAGTTCTTC. Its translation is CASTRTGGNLDEQFF.